This TCR beta chain was identified during a study of OX40 agonist ivuxolimab in advanced cancers. V was pared by 4 bases and J by 4 bases, with 10 bases between. CDR3 length equals 13 residues. Germline CDR1 and CDR2: WSHSY and SAAADI. The data were produced by immunoSEQ multiplex PCR, yet TCRdb's version contains in-frame clones alone and is incomplete. The data show about 64,000 clones, around 93% seen once. A remark on this clone: Its antigen is undetermined.

Study-wide results and caveats: Dosing at 0.1 to 3.0 mg/kg was accompanied by clonal expansion of CD4+ and CD8+ blood T cells by week 6.

The chain has TRBV10-2 and TRBJ1-1; the D is unclear. The sequencing here drew on CD4+ or CD8+ T cells sorted from blood, taken in a trial of the OX40 agonist ivuxolimab. The TCR originated in an adult with an advanced solid tumor such as melanoma, head and neck, liver or kidney cancer. CDR3: CASSVEGFTEAFF. For the CDR3, the DNA is TGCGCCAGCAGTGTCGAGGGATTCACTGAAGCTTTCTTT.